The next 31 T cell receptor beta chains were all read from a single sample in a study of T cells in Graves' hyperthyroidism and ophthalmopathy. RNA transcripts were the template for amplifying TCR beta CDR3 regions. First-round RT-PCR targeting the TCR CDR3 was performed with the HTBI primer set. TCRdb used MiXCR to reprocess the multiplex PCR reads, holding one entry per CDR3 protein. The sample carries nearly 750,000 distinct CDR3 sequences, roughly a third recorded once. The specimen sequenced was blood. The source of these receptors is a woman between 35 and 50 years old with Graves' hyperthyroidism.

The rearrangement uses TRBV5-1 and TRBJ2-2, with D possibly TRBD2 on 5 matching bases. The V end was cut by 5 bases, the J end by 4 bases, with 15 bases between. Looked up from germline, CDR1 is SGHRS and CDR2 is YFSETQ. The CDR3 sequence is 15 residues long. CDR3 in DNA: TGCGCCAGCAGTATCCCGGGGAGAGTCACCGGGGAGCTGTTTTTT. This gives the protein CASSIPGRVTGELFF.

The sample holds many counts of this clonotype. V and J are TRBV7-2 and TRBJ1-6, with TRBD1 identical over 8 bases. The germline gives CDR1 SGHTA, CDR2 FQGNSA. The CDR3 totals 15 residues. V was pared by 3 bases and J by 9 bases, with 7 bases of the junction left unmatched. The CDR3 protein is CASSFLTGEGSPLHF. The CDR3 nucleotides read TGTGCCAGCAGCTTCCTGACAGGGGAAGGTTCACCCCTCCACTTT.

This clonotype was counted only a few times. This chain links TRBV3-1 with TRBJ2-7; D is ambiguous. Trimming shortened V by 0 bases and J by 5 bases, and 11 bases separated the two germline ends. Germline CDR1 reads LGHDT; CDR2 reads YNNKEL (reference sequence). This CDR3 contains 14 residues. The DNA of the CDR3 is TGTGCCAGCAGCCAAGAGTACGATGGGAACGAGCAGTACTTC. Translating gives CASSQEYDGNEQYF.

This clonotype has at least ten counts. The gene calls are TRBV7-9 and TRBJ2-5, with 8 bases that match TRBD2. V shed 6 bases, J shed 2 bases, and the junction held 5 bases outside the gene matches. CDR3 length: 14 amino acids. Germline values: CDR1 SEHNR, CDR2 FQNEAQ (reference sequence). CDR3 sequence: CASSDSGTQETQYF. CDR3 DNA: TGTGCCAGCAGTGATAGCGGGACTCAAGAGACCCAGTACTTC.

The count of this clonotype is one. The chain joins TRBV5-1 to TRBJ1-5; D may be TRBD1 (5 bases). The CDR3 has 16 amino acids. Trimming shortened V by 1 base and J by 4 bases, and 15 bases separated the two germline ends. Germline V lookup: CDR1 SGHRS, CDR2 YFSETQ. CDR3 coding DNA: TGCGCCAGCAGCTTGTCCCCAGGGTTGCGGAATCAGCCCCAGCATTTT. It is translated as CASSLSPGLRNQPQHF. Combining the CDR3 with reference TRBV5-1 and TRBJ1-5 gives the whole variable domain KAGVTQTPRYLIKTRGQQVTLSCSPISGHRSVSWYQQTPGQGLQFLFEYFSETQRNKGNFPGRFSGRQFSNSRSEMNVSTLELGDSALYLCASSLSPGLRNQPQHFGDGTRLSIL.

Remarks on this clonotype: A much bigger clone sits one base away, suggesting this may be a read error. The chain couples TRBV20-1 to TRBJ1-2, with TRBD1 matching over 7 bases. Germline V gives CDR1 DFQATT, CDR2 SNEGSKA (reference sequence). There are 14 residues in the CDR3. The CDR3 loop is CSASQGSANYGCTF. The DNA of the CDR3 is TGCAGTGCTTCACAGGGGAGCGCTAACTATGGCTGCACCTTC.

At least ten counts were recorded for this clonotype. V gene TRBV7-2 combines with J gene TRBJ1-5; D might be TRBD1 (5 bases). CDR3 length: 14 residues. Germline V gene data show CDR1 as SGHTA and CDR2 as FQGNSA. Trimming shortened V by 2 bases and J by 7 bases, and 12 bases separated the two germline ends. CDR3 amino acids: CASSLKRWDQPQHF. The CDR3 DNA sequence: TGTGCCAGCAGCTTAAAAAGGTGGGACCAGCCCCAGCATTTT.

Of note for this clonotype: Being one base from a much bigger clone, this may be a read error. The chain recombines TRBV12-3 or TRBV12-4 with TRBJ1-2; the D gene is possibly TRBD1 (5 bases). V shed 8 bases and J shed 4 bases, with 11 bases lying between them. CDR3 length: 12 amino acids. CDR3 in amino acids: CASAGGSYGYTF. CDR3 DNA: TGTGCCAGCGCCGGGGGGAGCTATGGCTACACCTTC.

The V gene is TRBV7-8, the J gene TRBJ1-6, with TRBD1 as a possible D gene (6 bases). CDR3 length: 16 residues. V lost 1 base and J 8 bases, leaving 15 bases between the germline ends. Looked up from germline, CDR1 is SGHVS and CDR2 is FQNEAQ. CDR3 loop: CASSLGGGISDSPLHF. CDR3 coding DNA: TGTGCCAGCAGCTTAGGTGGGGGCATAAGCGATTCACCCCTCCACTTT.

V gene TRBV5-1 combines with J gene TRBJ1-2; 8 bases agree with TRBD1. J was trimmed by 2 bases and V by 4 bases; bases with no gene match: 7. Per germline, CDR1 SGHRS and CDR2 YFSETQ. The CDR3 sequence is 15 residues long. The CDR3 DNA sequence: TGCGCCAGCAGCGGCCAGGGGGCAGTGAACTATGGCTACACCTTC. This codes for CASSGQGAVNYGYTF.

J is TRBJ2-7 and V is TRBV7-9; D is undetermined. From germline, CDR1 is SEHNR and CDR2 FQNEAQ (reference sequence). With 5 bases removed from V and 6 bases from J, the gap between germline ends came to 17 bases. The CDR3 is 14 amino acids. The CDR3 region has the DNA TGTGCCAGCAGCCAAGATCCGGCAGCCGGCGAGCAGTACTTC. Protein product: CASSQDPAAGEQYF. The entire variable domain, with the rest obtained from reference TRBV7-9 and TRBJ2-7, is as follows: DTGVSQNPRHKITKRGQNVTFRCDPISEHNRLYWYRQTLGQGPEFLTYFQNEAQLEKSRLLSDRFSAERPKGSFSTLEIQRTEQGDSAMYLCASSQDPAAGEQYFGPGTRLTVT.

The sample holds a few counts of this clonotype. J is TRBJ1-5 and V is TRBV4-3; D is undetermined. This CDR3 region has 17 residues. Germline CDR1 LGHNA, CDR2 YSLEER. The V gene lost 0 bases and the J gene lost 0 bases, with 12 bases spanning the gap. CDR3 region: CASSQEASGYSNQPQHF. The CDR3 DNA reads TGCGCCAGCAGCCAAGAAGCCTCCGGGTATAGCAATCAGCCCCAGCATTTT.

There are many counts of this clonotype. V gene TRBV7-9 combines with J gene TRBJ2-2, with 10 nucleotides matching TRBD2. Germline V gene data show CDR1 as SEHNR and CDR2 as FQNEAQ (reference sequence). The CDR3 runs to 18 residues. V was clipped by 6 bases and J by 1 base; unmatched bases: 11. The CDR3 loop reads CASRDVAGGRGNTGELFF. The CDR3, as DNA: TGTGCCAGCAGGGATGTAGCGGGAGGCCGAGGGAACACCGGGGAGCTGTTTTTT.

This chain links TRBV28 with TRBJ2-7; perhaps TRBD1 as D (7 bases). V was shortened by 7 bases and J by 0 bases, with 16 bases between the two germline ends. The CDR3 has 15 residues. The germline V gene encodes CDR1 MDHEN and CDR2 SYDVKM. The CDR3 DNA follows: TGTGCCAGCACCGGAGGGACAGACGGCTCCTACGAGCAGTACTTC. This codes for CASTGGTDGSYEQYF.

This clonotype was seen only a few times. The V gene is TRBV28, the J gene TRBJ2-6; no firm D call. Trimming stripped 7 bases from V and 0 bases from J, with 7 bases between. CDR1 and CDR2 (germline): MDHEN, SYDVKM. The CDR3 is made up of 14 amino acids. The CDR3 DNA reads TGTGCCAGCAAGGGCAACTCTGGGGCCAACGTCCTGACTTTC. Protein sequence: CASKGNSGANVLTF. The full variable domain, its missing parts supplied by reference TRBV28 and TRBJ2-6, is DVKVTQSSRYLVKRTGEKVFLECVQDMDHENMFWYRQDPGLGLRLIYFSYDVKMKEKGDIPEGYSVSREKKERFSLILESASTNQTSMYLCASKGNSGANVLTFGAGSRLTVL.

On this clonotype itself: A read error is possible here, since a much larger clone lies one base away. No conserved phenylalanine or tryptophan is present at the end of the CDR3, so a read error is the likely explanation. V usage is TRBV12-3 or TRBV12-4 and J usage is TRBJ1-5; D is perhaps TRBD1 (5 bases). The CDR3 is made up of 13 amino acids. Trimming removed 6 bases from V and 4 bases from J, with 10 bases in between. Written as DNA, the CDR3 is TGTGCCAGCAGCCAATCAGGGAATCAGCCCCAGCATTCT. Its translation is CASSQSGNQPQHS.

The V gene is TRBV7-2, the J gene TRBJ2-5, with a possible D match to TRBD2 (5 bases). The assigned J gene may be wrong: the sequence end matches TRBJ2-1 better. The germline CDR1 and CDR2 sequences are SGHTA and FQGNSA. The CDR3 consists of 13 residues. CDR3 nucleotides: TGTGCCAGCAGCTCAGCCTCCGGGGAGACCCAGTTCTTC. It is translated as CASSSASGETQFF.

The chain has TRBV11-2 and TRBJ2-5, with 7 bases matching TRBD2. Germline CDR1 is SGHAT and CDR2 is FQNNGV. V trimming: 0 bases; J trimming: 4 bases; junction bases outside the gene matches: 5. This CDR3 is built from 15 residues. CDR3 in amino acids: CASSLDGVAGETQYF. DNA for the CDR3: TGTGCCAGCAGCTTAGATGGAGTAGCGGGAGAGACCCAGTACTTC.

This clonotype was detected only a few times. The chain is built from TRBV3-1 and TRBJ1-1; the match to TRBD1 covers 10 bases. V shed 2 bases and J 6 bases; nucleotides not matched to a gene: 6. The germline CDR1 and CDR2 sequences are LGHDT and YNNKEL (reference sequence). This CDR3 has 15 amino acids. The CDR3 DNA sequence: TGTGCCAGCAGCCAACGGGGACAGGGGTACGCTGAAGCTTTCTTT. Its translation: CASSQRGQGYAEAFF.

The table lists this clonotype with a few counts. The rearrangement links TRBV6-5 to TRBJ1-3; D uncertain. CDR3 length: 14 residues. Trimming cost V 11 bases and J 0 bases, with 14 bases left between them. The germline CDR1 and CDR2 sequences are MNHEY and SVGAGI. The CDR3 DNA is TGTGCCGCCGCCTTACTGGACTCTGGAAACACCATATATTTT. Its protein is CAAALLDSGNTIYF.

V usage is TRBV12-3 or TRBV12-4 and J usage is TRBJ1-4, with a possible D match to TRBD1 (6 bases). The V end was cut by 5 bases, the J end by 8 bases, with 15 bases between. This CDR3 contains 14 residues. The CDR3 here is CASSSTGIREKLFF. In DNA, the CDR3 is TGTGCCAGCAGTAGTACAGGGATAAGGGAAAAACTGTTTTTT.

This clonotype was picked up many times. The V gene is TRBV5-8, the J gene TRBJ1-2; no firm D call. The CDR3 is made up of 14 amino acids. Trimming pared 5 bases from V and 6 bases from J, leaving 17 bases between. Germline CDR1 and CDR2: SGHTS and YDEGEE. The CDR3 protein is CASSERELWDGYTF. In DNA, the CDR3 is TGTGCCAGCAGTGAGAGGGAGCTGTGGGATGGCTACACCTTC.

This clonotype was recorded once. V gene TRBV7-2 combines with J gene TRBJ2-4, with TRBD2 identical over 8 bases. The CDR3 runs to 18 residues. Trimming took 4 bases from V and 0 from J; bases not matched to a gene: 11. From germline, CDR1 is SGHTA and CDR2 FQGNSA. As DNA, the CDR3 is TGTGCCAGCAGCTCTGCGACTAGCGCGAGTTTAGCCAAAAACATTCAGTACTTC. It encodes CASSSATSASLAKNIQYF. Full variable domain (outside the CDR3, taken from reference TRBV7-2 and TRBJ2-4): GAGVSQSPSNKVTEKGKDVELRCDPISGHTALYWYRQSLGQGLEFLIYFQGNSAPDKSGLPSDRFSAERTGGSVSTLTIQRTQQEDSAVYLCASSSATSASLAKNIQYFGAGTRLSVL.

This clonotype was detected only a few times. This chain connects TRBV4-1 to TRBJ2-7; D call uncertain. Germline values: CDR1 MGHRA, CDR2 YSYEKL. CDR3 size: 13 residues. The V end lost 2 bases, the J end lost 4 bases, and 9 bases lay between the germline ends. Here the CDR3 DNA reads TGCGCCAGCAGCCAATCAATTAGTTACGAGCAGTACTTC. Protein sequence: CASSQSISYEQYF.

The V and J genes are TRBV29-1 and TRBJ2-1; 7 bases align to TRBD1. Per germline, CDR1 SQVTM and CDR2 ANQGSEA. CDR3 length: 11 amino acids. V dropped 6 bases and J dropped 9; count of bases not matched to a gene: 5. In DNA, the CDR3 is TGCAGCGTGGGACAGACGGGTGAGCAGTTCTTC. This gives the protein CSVGQTGEQFF.

The chain employs TRBV7-9 and TRBJ1-2, with D unclear. V lost 6 bases, J lost 6 bases, and 11 bases lay in between. Germline V gene sequence: CDR1 SEHNR, CDR2 FQNEAQ (reference sequence). This CDR3 region has 12 residues. The CDR3: CASSNPGNGYTF. CDR3 coding DNA: TGTGCCAGCAGTAACCCGGGCAATGGCTACACCTTC.

The chain recombines TRBV5-4 with TRBJ2-7; 8 nucleotides agree with TRBD2. Unmatched junction bases numbered 10, after V lost 4 bases and J lost 4 bases. The CDR3 totals 15 residues. In germline, CDR1 is SGHNT, CDR2 YYREEE (reference sequence). CDR3 in DNA: TGTGCCAGCAGCCAGGTTGGAGCGGGGGCTTACGAGCAGTACTTC. Translation: CASSQVGAGAYEQYF.

In regard to this clonotype: One junction end does not reproduce the germline sequence, and a read error may be involved. This chain uses TRBV20-1 with TRBJ2-7; D call uncertain. Germline-derived CDR1 and CDR2 are DFQATT and SNEGSKA (reference sequence). The CDR3 spans 17 residues. Written as DNA, the CDR3 is TGCAGTGCTGGAGACCAAAGCTCAAAGACGGGCTCCTACGAGCAGTACTTC. It is translated as CSAGDQSSKTGSYEQYF.

On this clonotype: The junction does not match germline at one end; this may be a read error. The V and J genes are TRBV10-3 and TRBJ1-6; tentative D call: TRBD1 (5 bases). In germline, CDR1 is ENHRY, CDR2 SYGVKD. This CDR3 is 12 amino acids long. The CDR3 nucleotides are TGTGGCATCCTGGGGGACCATTCACCCCTCCACTTT. This codes for CGILGDHSPLHF.

This clonotype was seen ten or more times. J is TRBJ2-5 and V is TRBV20-1; 8 nucleotides agree with TRBD2. After removal of 0 bases from V and 2 bases from J, the junction contained 5 bases not matched to a gene. The CDR3 loop spans 15 amino acids. Germline CDR1 DFQATT, CDR2 SNEGSKA (reference sequence). In DNA, the CDR3 is TGCAGTGCTAGAGAGGGCGCGGGGGGACAAGAGACCCAGTACTTC. Amino acid sequence: CSAREGAGGQETQYF.

This clonotype was detected only a few times. The gene calls are TRBV10-3 and TRBJ1-6; D unresolved. This CDR3 is 13 amino acids long. V was cut by 10 bases and J by 8 bases, with 15 bases left in between. The V gene's germline CDR1 is ENHRY and CDR2 SYGVKD. The CDR3 region is CATLSQRDSPLHF. The CDR3, as DNA: TGTGCCACCCTCTCGCAAAGGGATTCACCCCTCCACTTT.